This TCR beta chain came from a study of blood T cell repertoires in COVID-19. About the research overall: Samples came from the United States, Italy and Spain, spanning acute and convalescent COVID-19. Sample material is recorded as cDNA or gDNA derived from T cells, B-cell-depleted T cells, or PBMCs.

Per the original data handling: Scientists estimated how many nucleated cells there were by amplifying reference gene primers. TCRdb's table, derived via immunoSEQ multiplex PCR, lists solely in-frame clones and lacks some. The DNA gave D and trimming, while V, J and clone size come from that table. This table holds 150,000 to 200,000 clones, roughly 90% found once. Germline V gene sequence: CDR1 MNHNS, CDR2 SASEGT. V lost 4 bases to trimming and J lost 1 base, with 16 bases between them. This CDR3 spans 16 amino acids. The sample was peripheral blood. This chain links TRBV6-1 with TRBJ2-5; possibly TRBD1 for D (6 bases). This receptor was identified in a man aged 60 to 75 with active or convalescent COVID-19. CDR3 sequence: CASSGLLGRGQETQYF. CDR3 bases: TGTGCCAGCAGTGGATTATTGGGCAGGGGCCAAGAGACCCAGTACTTC.